This is a list of T cell receptor beta chains from one sample in a study of blood T cell repertoires in COVID-19. This table comes from immunoSEQ multiplex PCR, and its TCRdb copy is limited to in-frame clones, with some not included. Of 80,000 to 100,000 clones in the sample, roughly 90% are singletons; the top ten hold around 2.9%. Sequenced: peripheral blood. Receptors were obtained from a woman between 45 and 65 years old with active or convalescent COVID-19. Each CDR3 is given with its conserved first and last residue. Fields, in order: clone size, D gene, J gene, V gene, CDR3 DNA, CDR3 protein. D genes are given only for firm matches. Size is omitted from some rows. Given values are once, few, many or a class for expanded clones.

clone_size: .; d_call: .; j_call: TRBJ1-1; v_call: TRBV7-6; cdr3_nt: TGTGCCAGCAGCTTAGATCTTGGGGGGATGAACACTGAAGCTTTCTTT; cdr3_aa: CASSLDLGGMNTEAFF
clone_size: .; d_call: TRBD2; j_call: TRBJ2-1; v_call: TRBV9; cdr3_nt: TGTGCCAGCAGCGCTCGACTAGCGGGAAGCTCCTACAATGAGCAGTTCTTC; cdr3_aa: CASSARLAGSSYNEQFF
clone_size: .; d_call: .; j_call: TRBJ1-1; v_call: TRBV10-3; cdr3_nt: TGTGCCATCAGTGACTCCGGGAACACTGAAGCTTTCTTT; cdr3_aa: CAISDSGNTEAFF
clone_size: .; d_call: TRBD1; j_call: TRBJ2-1; v_call: TRBV15; cdr3_nt: TGTGCCACCAGCAGAGAACAGGGGGCCTACAATGAGCAGTTCTTC; cdr3_aa: CATSREQGAYNEQFF
clone_size: .; d_call: .; j_call: TRBJ2-1; v_call: TRBV6-5; cdr3_nt: TGTGCCAGCAGTTATAGCGTAAGCTCCTACAATGAGCAGTTCTTC; cdr3_aa: CASSYSVSSYNEQFF
clone_size: .; d_call: .; j_call: TRBJ2-7; v_call: TRBV6-2/TRBV6-3; cdr3_nt: TGTGCCAGCAGCGAACTCCGCCCGTACGAGCAGTACTTC; cdr3_aa: CASSELRPYEQYF
clone_size: .; d_call: .; j_call: TRBJ1-4; v_call: TRBV7-8; cdr3_nt: TGTGCCAGCAGCCGAGACAGAAATGAAAAACTGTTTTTT; cdr3_aa: CASSRDRNEKLFF
clone_size: .; d_call: TRBD1; j_call: TRBJ2-7; v_call: TRBV4-3; cdr3_nt: TGCGCCAGCAGCGTGAGACAGGGCGCGTACGAGCAGTACTTC; cdr3_aa: CASSVRQGAYEQYF
clone_size: .; d_call: .; j_call: TRBJ1-1; v_call: TRBV12-3/TRBV12-4; cdr3_nt: TGTGCCAGCAGTCTTGGGGCGCCGGATGGGGCTTTCTTT; cdr3_aa: CASSLGAPDGAFF
clone_size: once; d_call: .; j_call: TRBJ2-1; v_call: TRBV12-3/TRBV12-4; cdr3_nt: TGTGCCAGCAGTTTGAACGGCGGATCGGTGCAGTTCTTC; cdr3_aa: CASSLNGGSVQFF
clone_size: once; d_call: TRBD1; j_call: TRBJ1-4; v_call: TRBV2; cdr3_nt: TGTGCCAGCTGGCGCGGGACAGGGACCGAAAAACTGTTTTTT; cdr3_aa: CASWRGTGTEKLFF
clone_size: .; d_call: .; j_call: TRBJ2-2; v_call: TRBV6-5; cdr3_nt: TGTGCCAGCAGCTATAGGGGGGGTAACACCGGGGAGCTGTTTTTT; cdr3_aa: CASSYRGGNTGELFF
clone_size: .; d_call: .; j_call: TRBJ1-2; v_call: TRBV2; cdr3_nt: TGTGCCAGCAGTGTCGGGACATCTCCCCCTAACTATGGCTACACCTTC; cdr3_aa: CASSVGTSPPNYGYTF